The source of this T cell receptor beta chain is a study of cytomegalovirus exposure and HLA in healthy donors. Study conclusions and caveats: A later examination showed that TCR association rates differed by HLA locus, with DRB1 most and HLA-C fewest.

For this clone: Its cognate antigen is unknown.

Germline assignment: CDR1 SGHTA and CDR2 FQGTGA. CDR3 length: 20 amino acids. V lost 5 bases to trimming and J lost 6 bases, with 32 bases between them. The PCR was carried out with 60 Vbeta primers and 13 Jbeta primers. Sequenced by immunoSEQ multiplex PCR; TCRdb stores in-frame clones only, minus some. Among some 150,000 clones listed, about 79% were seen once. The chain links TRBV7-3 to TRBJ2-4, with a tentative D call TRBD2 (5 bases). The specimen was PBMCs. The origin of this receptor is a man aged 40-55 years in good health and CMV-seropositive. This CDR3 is CASSPGACRRARTLRNIQYF. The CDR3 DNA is TGTGCCAGCAGCCCCGGAGCTTGTCGGCGGGCCCGAACGCTAAGAAACATTCAGTACTTC.